A single sample gave rise to the 27 T cell receptor beta chains below, sequenced in a study of technical replicates of blood from a handful of donors. Some clones are missing from TCRdb's copy, which holds only in-frame ones; the method was immunoSEQ multiplex PCR. The table includes about 80,000 clones, roughly 90% detected once. Material for sequencing was T cells isolated from PBMCs. The receptors originated from a human donor in good health.

In this sample, this clone turned up once. This chain joins TRBV10-3 and TRBJ2-7, with D perhaps TRBD1 (6 bases). Between the trimmed V and J ends, which lost 6 bases and 2 bases, there was a span of 17 bases. This CDR3 contains 15 residues. Germline-derived CDR1 and CDR2 are ENHRY and SYGVKD. The CDR3 protein is CAISFEGVTTYEQYF. The DNA for the CDR3 is TGTGCCATCAGCTTCGAGGGGGTTACCACCTACGAGCAGTACTTC.

The chain has TRBV20-1 and TRBJ1-1; D is perhaps TRBD1 (6 bases). Trimming removed 5 bases from V and 11 bases from J, with 12 bases in between. This CDR3 comprises 10 residues. Germline assignment: CDR1 DFQATT and CDR2 SNEGSKA (reference sequence). The CDR3: CSAGQMGAFF. As DNA, the CDR3 is TGCAGTGCTGGACAGATGGGGGCTTTCTTT.

The CDR3 loop is CASSPPGTGWYGYTF. CDR3 in DNA: TGTGCCAGCAGCCCCCCCGGGACAGGGTGGTATGGCTACACCTTC. The genes are TRBV11-2 and TRBJ1-2; 9 nucleotides match TRBD1. The germline V gene has CDR1 SGHAT and CDR2 FQNNGV. The CDR3 is made up of 15 amino acids. J lost 5 bases, V lost 5 bases, and 9 bases had no gene match.

The chain couples TRBV4-1 to TRBJ2-1; 7 nucleotides match TRBD1. With V trimmed by 5 bases and J by 4 bases, 2 bases remained unmatched. The germline V gene encodes CDR1 MGHRA and CDR2 YSYEKL. The CDR3 has 13 amino acids. CDR3 coding DNA: TGCGCCAGCAGCATGGGACAGTACAATGAGCAGTTCTTC. The encoded protein is CASSMGQYNEQFF.

This sequence joins TRBV19 and TRBJ2-6; D is unresolved. CDR3 size: 15 residues. Germline CDR1 and CDR2: LNHDA and SQIVND (reference sequence). With 3 bases removed from V and 2 bases from J, the gap between germline ends came to 8 bases. The DNA for the CDR3 is TGTGCCAGTAGTATTGTGGTAGCTGGGGCCAACGTCCTGACTTTC. Translated, it gives CASSIVVAGANVLTF. Full variable domain (rest looked up from reference TRBV19 and TRBJ2-6): DGGITQSPKYLFRKEGQNVTLSCEQNLNHDAMYWYRQDPGQGLRLIYYSQIVNDFQKGDIAEGYSVSREKKESFPLTVTSAQKNPTAFYLCASSIVVAGANVLTFGAGSRLTVL.

This chain uses TRBV19 with TRBJ2-3, with D possibly matching TRBD1 (6 bases). V was trimmed by 0 bases and J by 2 bases, leaving 18 bases between them. The CDR3 contains 18 residues. Germline CDR1 LNHDA, CDR2 SQIVND (reference sequence). CDR3 region: CASSIDLVGDRITDTQYF. CDR3 in DNA: TGTGCCAGTAGTATAGATCTTGTCGGAGACAGGATCACAGATACGCAGTATTTT.

V usage is TRBV7-9 and J usage is TRBJ2-7; weak D call: TRBD2 (5 bases). Trimming shortened V by 5 bases and J by 6 bases, and 20 bases separated the two germline ends. The CDR3 is made up of 15 amino acids. Germline loops: CDR1 SEHNR, CDR2 FQNEAQ (reference sequence). CDR3 bases: TGTGCCAGCAGCATGACACCCCACGGGATTGGCGAGCAGTACTTC. This translates into CASSMTPHGIGEQYF.

This sequence joins TRBV9 and TRBJ2-6; D may be TRBD1 (5 bases). V was pared by 0 bases and J by 3 bases, with 7 bases between. The CDR3 covers 15 residues. Germline loops: CDR1 SGDLS, CDR2 YYNGEE. The CDR3: CASSVARVGANVLTF. The CDR3 bases are TGTGCCAGCAGCGTAGCCAGGGTTGGGGCCAACGTCCTGACTTTC.

This rearrangement joins TRBV28 to TRBJ2-6; D ambiguous. V was trimmed by 7 bases and J by 0 bases, leaving 10 bases between them. The CDR3 has 15 amino acids. The germline V gene has CDR1 MDHEN and CDR2 SYDVKM. The CDR3 DNA sequence: TGTGCCAGCAAAGGAGCTAGCTCTGGGGCCAACGTCCTGACTTTC. It encodes CASKGASSGANVLTF. The full variable domain, in which reference TRBV28 and TRBJ2-6 provide the parts outside the CDR3, is DVKVTQSSRYLVKRTGEKVFLECVQDMDHENMFWYRQDPGLGLRLIYFSYDVKMKEKGDIPEGYSVSREKKERFSLILESASTNQTSMYLCASKGASSGANVLTFGAGSRLTVL.

The chain has TRBV7-3 and TRBJ2-2; D is perhaps TRBD2 (6 bases). This CDR3 spans 14 amino acids. CDR1 SGHTA and CDR2 FQGTGA come from the germline V gene. V was shortened by 8 bases and J by 1 base, with 11 bases between the two germline ends. As DNA, the CDR3 is TGTGCCAGCGGGGAGGCTCTGAACACCGGGGAGCTGTTTTTT. Translation gives CASGEALNTGELFF. Filled out from reference TRBV7-3 and TRBJ2-2, the complete variable domain reads GAGVSQTPSNKVTEKGKYVELRCDPISGHTALYWYRQSLGQGPEFLIYFQGTGAADDSGLPNDRFFAVRPEGSVSTLKIQRTERGDSAVYLCASGEALNTGELFFGEGSRLTVL.

The rearrangement joins TRBV25-1 to TRBJ2-5; 10 nucleotides line up with TRBD2. CDR3 length: 17 residues. Germline V gene sequence: CDR1 MGHDK, CDR2 SYGVNS. J gave up 2 bases and V 3 bases, and 9 bases lay outside the gene matches. DNA for the CDR3: TGTGCCAGCAGTGATCTGGGACTAGCGTTAAATCAAGAGACCCAGTACTTC. Its translation is CASSDLGLALNQETQYF. The complete variable domain, with remaining parts taken from reference TRBV25-1 and TRBJ2-5, reads EADIYQTPRYLVIGTGKKITLECSQTMGHDKMYWYQQDPGMELHLIHYSYGVNSTEKGDLSSESTVSRIRTEHFPLTLESARPSHTSQYLCASSDLGLALNQETQYFGPGTRLLVL.

The gene calls are TRBV7-9 and TRBJ2-1, with TRBD2 matching 9 bases. The trim removed 3 bases at V and 3 bases at J, leaving 0 bases unmatched. The germline V gene has CDR1 SEHNR and CDR2 FQNEAQ (reference sequence). CDR3 length: 14 residues. The CDR3 sequence: CASSLTSGYNEQFF. As DNA, the CDR3 is TGTGCCAGCAGCTTGACTAGCGGCTACAATGAGCAGTTCTTC.

The rearrangement uses TRBV16 and TRBJ2-7; unclear D gene. This CDR3 has 19 amino acids. The V gene lost 0 bases and the J gene lost 3 bases, with 24 bases spanning the gap. Germline V lookup: CDR1 KGHSY, CDR2 FQNENV. CDR3 in DNA: TGTGCCAGCAGCCAATCCTCTCGCGTTAGTCAACTACCCTACTACGAGCAGTACTTC. Its protein is CASSQSSRVSQLPYYEQYF.

By frequency in the sample, this clone is medium-sized. The chain joins TRBV20-1 to TRBJ2-2; D is unresolved. The V gene lost 6 bases and the J gene lost 2 bases, with 4 bases spanning the gap. This CDR3 is built from 11 residues. Germline V gives CDR1 DFQATT, CDR2 SNEGSKA (reference sequence). The CDR3, as DNA: TGCAGTGCCACTAACACCGGGGAGCTGTTTTTT. Its protein is CSATNTGELFF.

The chain recombines TRBV4-3 with TRBJ1-2; 7 nucleotides agree with TRBD1. The CDR3 is 15 amino acids. J lost 7 bases, V lost 0 bases, and 8 bases had no gene match. Germline values: CDR1 LGHNA, CDR2 YSLEER. CDR3 region: CASSQDESGDSGYTF. CDR3 nucleotide sequence: TGCGCCAGCAGCCAAGATGAGTCGGGGGACAGTGGCTACACCTTC.

The chain is built from TRBV9 and TRBJ2-7; 12 positions agree with TRBD2. The germline gives CDR1 SGDLS, CDR2 YYNGEE. The J segment lost 3 bases and the V segment lost 0 bases, leaving 10 bases of the junction unmatched. This CDR3 has 18 amino acids. CDR3 sequence: CASSVDLGTSGLDYEQYF. The CDR3 DNA reads as TGTGCCAGCAGCGTAGACCTAGGGACTAGCGGGCTAGACTACGAGCAGTACTTC.

V usage is TRBV11-2 and J usage is TRBJ2-3; 7 bases are shared with TRBD2. CDR3 length equals 16 residues. The germline gives CDR1 SGHAT, CDR2 FQNNGV. V lost 2 bases, J lost 2 bases, and 7 bases stayed unmatched. As DNA, the CDR3 is TGTGCCAGCAGCTTATGGCTAGCGGCCTACACAGATACGCAGTATTTT. Protein: CASSLWLAAYTDTQYF.

The chain employs TRBV5-6 and TRBJ1-2; D is undetermined. Trimming stripped 2 bases from V and 6 bases from J, with 11 bases between. This CDR3 is 13 amino acids long. From germline, CDR1 is SGHDT and CDR2 YYEEEE. The CDR3 nucleotides are TGTGCCAGCAGCTTCCGTCGGTCCGATGGCTACACCTTC. Translating gives CASSFRRSDGYTF.

There are a few counts of this clone. V is TRBV7-2 and J is TRBJ2-1, with 8 bases lining up with TRBD2. The trim removed 1 base at V and 5 bases at J, leaving 7 bases unmatched. Germline V gene sequence: CDR1 SGHTA, CDR2 FQGNSA. CDR3 length equals 16 residues. CDR3 residues: CASSLVPSGGHNEQFF. CDR3 bases: TGTGCCAGCAGCTTAGTCCCCAGCGGGGGACACAATGAGCAGTTCTTC.

This clone came up a few times. The V call is TRBV11-3, the J call TRBJ2-3; D is ambiguous. V dropped 1 base and J dropped 2 bases, with 10 bases sitting between them. CDR1 and CDR2 from the germline V gene are SGHNT and YENEEA. The CDR3 is made up of 15 amino acids. The CDR3 coding sequence is TGTGCCAGCAGCTTAGTTCCGGTTTCCACAGATACGCAGTATTTT. Amino acids: CASSLVPVSTDTQYF. The full variable domain, in which reference TRBV11-3 and TRBJ2-3 provide the parts outside the CDR3, is EAGVVQSPRYKIIEKKQPVAFWCNPISGHNTLYWYLQNLGQGPELLIRYENEEAVDDSQLPKDRFSAERLKGVDSTLKIQPAELGDSAVYLCASSLVPVSTDTQYFGPGTRLTVL.

The V and J genes are TRBV5-6 and TRBJ2-2; 10 bases line up with TRBD2. With 3 bases clipped from V and 6 bases from J, the junction kept 11 bases outside the gene matches. Germline-derived CDR1 and CDR2 are SGHDT and YYEEEE. The CDR3 is 17 amino acids. The chain's CDR3 is CASSSALAGVSAGELFF. The CDR3 DNA reads TGTGCCAGCAGCTCGGCCCTAGCGGGAGTAAGCGCCGGGGAGCTGTTTTTT.

The chain links TRBV4-2 to TRBJ1-2, with D uncertain. V was shortened by 0 bases and J by 5 bases, with 13 bases between the two germline ends. The CDR3 contains 15 residues. CDR1 and CDR2 (germline): LGHNA, YNFKEQ. CDR3 nucleotides: TGTGCCAGCAGCCAAGATCCGGCAGGTTTTTATGGCTACACCTTC. It specifies CASSQDPAGFYGYTF.

This rearrangement joins TRBV12-5 to TRBJ1-2; maybe TRBD1 (6 bases). The CDR3 sequence is 13 residues long. V lost 2 bases to trimming and J lost 13 bases, with 17 bases between them. The germline gives CDR1 LGHNT, CDR2 FRNRAP. The CDR3, as DNA: TGTGCTAGTGGTTTGATCGGACAGCCCAAAGGCACCTTC. This gives the protein CASGLIGQPKGTF.

The chain recombines TRBV28 with TRBJ1-1, with 12 positions matching TRBD1. The V and J ends lost 6 bases and 4 bases, in that order; junction bases with no gene match: 9. The length of the CDR3 is 16 residues. From germline, CDR1 is MDHEN and CDR2 SYDVKM. The CDR3 is CASRPGTGGSVTEAFF. The CDR3, as DNA: TGTGCCAGCAGACCAGGGACAGGGGGCAGTGTCACTGAAGCTTTCTTT. Drawing the rest from reference TRBV28 and TRBJ1-1, the complete variable domain is DVKVTQSSRYLVKRTGEKVFLECVQDMDHENMFWYRQDPGLGLRLIYFSYDVKMKEKGDIPEGYSVSREKKERFSLILESASTNQTSMYLCASRPGTGGSVTEAFFGQGTRLTVV.

The chain carries TRBV25-1 and TRBJ1-5, with no clear D. CDR3 length: 13 amino acids. The V end lost 5 bases, the J end lost 5 bases, and 10 bases lay between the germline ends. CDR1 and CDR2 from the germline V gene are MGHDK and SYGVNS. Written as DNA, the CDR3 is TGTGCCAGCAGTCGGTCGCTGGATCAGCCCCAGCATTTT. As protein: CASSRSLDQPQHF.

This clone was seen once. The chain uses TRBV11-2 and TRBJ2-1; 12 nucleotides agree with TRBD2. V dropped 1 base and J dropped 9; count of bases not matched to a gene: 4. The CDR3 loop spans 15 amino acids. Germline CDR1 and CDR2: SGHAT and FQNNGV. CDR3 sequence: CASSLASGRASEQFF. CDR3 bases: TGTGCCAGCAGCTTAGCTAGCGGGAGGGCGAGTGAGCAGTTCTTC.

The V call is TRBV2, the J call TRBJ1-1; 7 bases fit TRBD1. Germline V CDR1 and CDR2: SNHLY, FYNNEI. Trimming took 10 bases from V and 1 from J; bases not matched to a gene: 15. The CDR3 is 16 amino acids. The CDR3 sequence: CATNRDSLAGNTEAFF. The CDR3, as DNA: TGTGCCACCAACCGGGACAGTCTTGCCGGGAACACTGAAGCTTTCTTT. The full variable domain, with the rest looked up from reference TRBV2 and TRBJ1-1, is EPEVTQTPSHQVTQMGQEVILRCVPISNHLYFYWYRQILGQKVEFLVSFYNNEISEKSEIFDDQFSVERPDGSNFTLKIRSTKLEDSAMYFCATNRDSLAGNTEAFFGQGTRLTVV.